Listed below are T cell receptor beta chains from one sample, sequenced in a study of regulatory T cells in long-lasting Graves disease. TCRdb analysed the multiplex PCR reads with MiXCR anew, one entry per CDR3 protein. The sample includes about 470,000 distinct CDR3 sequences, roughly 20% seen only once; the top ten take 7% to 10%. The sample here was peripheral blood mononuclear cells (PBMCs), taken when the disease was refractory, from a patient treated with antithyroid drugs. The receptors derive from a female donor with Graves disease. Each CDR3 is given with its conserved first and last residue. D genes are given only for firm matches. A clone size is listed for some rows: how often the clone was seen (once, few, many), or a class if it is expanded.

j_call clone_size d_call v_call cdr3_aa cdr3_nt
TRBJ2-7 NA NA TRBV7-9 CATRPVASYEQYF TGTGCCACCCGCCCGGTGGCCTCCTACGAGCAGTACTTC
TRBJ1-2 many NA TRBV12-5 CASGVGVTNYGYTF TGTGCTAGTGGTGTCGGGGTTACTAACTATGGCTACACCTTC
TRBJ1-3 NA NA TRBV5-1 CASSADTLISGNTIYF TGCGCCAGCAGCGCGGACACCCTGATCTCTGGAAACACCATATATTTT
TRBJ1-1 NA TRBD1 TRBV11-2 CASSTRQGDTEAFF TGTGCCAGCAGCACCAGACAGGGGGACACTGAAGCTTTCTTT
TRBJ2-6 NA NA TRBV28 CASSFLNSGANVLTF TGTGCCAGCAGTTTTTTGAACTCTGGGGCCAACGTCCTGACTTTC
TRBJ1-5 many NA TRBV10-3 CAISELGNQPQHF TGTGCCATCAGTGAATTAGGCAATCAGCCCCAGCATTTT
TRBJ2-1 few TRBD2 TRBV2 CASSGGLAGAYNEQFF TGTGCCAGCAGTGGAGGCCTAGCGGGAGCCTACAATGAGCAGTTCTTC
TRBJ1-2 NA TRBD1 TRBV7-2 CASSLQDRTYGYTF TGTGCCAGCAGCCTCCAGGACAGGACATATGGCTACACCTTC
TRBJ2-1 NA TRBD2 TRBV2 CASRRGSGRGSSYNEQFF TGTGCCAGCAGGCGGGGTAGCGGGAGGGGAAGTTCCTACAATGAGCAGTTCTTC
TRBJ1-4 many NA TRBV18 CASSHVLGVKEKLFF TGTGCCAGCTCCCACGTGTTAGGGGTAAAGGAAAAACTGTTTTTT
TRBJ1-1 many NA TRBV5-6 CASKFLGQVNAEAFF TGTGCCAGCAAATTCCTTGGGCAGGTAAACGCTGAAGCTTTCTTT
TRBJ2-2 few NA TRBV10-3 CAISGAGIIGSSNTGELFF TGTGCCATCAGTGGAGCAGGGATTATTGGATCCTCGAACACCGGGGAGCTGTTTTTT
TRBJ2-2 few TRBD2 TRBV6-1 CASTPTSGSIGELFF TGTGCCAGCACCCCGACTAGCGGGAGTATCGGGGAGCTGTTTTTT
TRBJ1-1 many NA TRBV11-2 CASSPPGVSEAFF TGTGCCAGCAGCCCCCCCGGGGTCTCTGAAGCTTTCTTT
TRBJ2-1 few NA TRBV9 CASSVEGARAGFF TGTGCCAGCAGCGTAGAAGGGGCCAGGGCTGGGTTCTTC
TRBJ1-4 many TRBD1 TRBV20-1 CSARKQGAGEKLFF TGCAGTGCTAGAAAACAGGGGGCTGGTGAAAAACTGTTTTTT
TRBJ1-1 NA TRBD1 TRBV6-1 CASSEDRGTEAFF TGTGCCAGCAGTGAGGACAGGGGCACTGAAGCTTTCTTT
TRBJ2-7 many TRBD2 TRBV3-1 CASSQAGGGTSGSGTYEQYF TGTGCCAGCAGCCAGGCGGGGGGAGGGACTAGCGGGAGTGGAACGTACGAGCAGTACTTC
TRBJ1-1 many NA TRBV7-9 CASSLVGGDF TGTGCCAGCAGCTTAGTAGGGGGAGACTTT
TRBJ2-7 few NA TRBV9 CASSVHRVGEQYF TGTGCCAGCAGCGTACACAGGGTAGGGGAGCAGTACTTC
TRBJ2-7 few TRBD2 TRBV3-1 CASSQEGLAGVRAYEQYF TGTGCCAGCAGCCAAGAGGGACTAGCGGGAGTGAGGGCCTACGAGCAGTACTTC
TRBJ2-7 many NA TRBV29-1 CSVESGEGAYEQYF TGCAGCGTTGAGTCCGGGGAGGGGGCCTACGAGCAGTACTTC
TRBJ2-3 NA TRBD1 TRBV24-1 CATSDRTGGAGDTQYF TGTGCCACCAGTGATCGAACAGGGGGAGCAGGAGATACGCAGTATTTT
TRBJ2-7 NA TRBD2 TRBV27 CASAGSLAEVSYEQYF TGTGCCAGCGCCGGAAGTCTAGCGGAGGTCTCCTACGAGCAGTACTTC
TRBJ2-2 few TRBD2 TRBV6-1 CAMGRGTNTGELFF TGTGCCATGGGGAGGGGAACGAACACCGGGGAGCTGTTTTTT
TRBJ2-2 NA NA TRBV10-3 CAISGSARVTGELFF TGTGCCATCAGTGGGTCCGCAAGGGTCACCGGGGAGCTGTTTTTT
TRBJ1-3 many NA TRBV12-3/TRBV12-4 CASSRGNTIYF TGTGCCAGCAGCCGCGGAAACACCATATATTTT
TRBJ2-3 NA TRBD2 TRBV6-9 CASSYEGTSGDSQYF TGTGCCAGCAGTTACGAAGGGACTAGCGGGGACTCGCAGTATTTT
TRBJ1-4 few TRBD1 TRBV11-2 CASSYGTDEGLFF TGTGCCAGCAGCTACGGGACAGATGAAGGACTGTTTTTT
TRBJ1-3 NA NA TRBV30 CAWSVRRRSGNTIYF TGTGCCTGGAGTGTACGACGGAGGTCTGGAAACACCATATATTTT